A single TCR beta chain is shown here with its context. Its antigen remains unknown. In germline, CDR1 is SEHNR, CDR2 FQNEAQ (reference sequence). V lost 3 bases to trimming and J lost 3 bases; unmatched junction nucleotides: 7. CDR3 size: 15 residues. This sample is part of a study of shared clonotypes between healthy human individuals. Notes on the study in general: Lower generation probabilities were found for non-shared clonotypes than for those shared by all four donors.

Method: immunoSEQ multiplex PCR; TCRdb's copy keeps in-frame clones and lacks some. The top ten hold under 0.45% of the sample, which has a few million clones, 93% seen once. The sequenced sample consisted of naive CD4+ T cells from PBMCs. Indicated subset: CD45RA+ positively selected. The sequence was obtained from a man aged 18 to 35 in good health. Some clones in this sample may be carry-over from other donors' samples. This chain joins TRBV7-9 and TRBJ2-5; 7 nucleotides line up with TRBD2. This chain's CDR3 is CASSFRGGREETQYF. In DNA, the CDR3 is TGTGCCAGCAGCTTCCGCGGCGGGAGAGAAGAGACCCAGTACTTC.